This TCR beta chain was recovered during a study of blood T cells in healthy people across ages. The second PCR ran about 6 to 11 cycles with a sample-barcoded 5' primer and J-beta primers. Using its own MiXCR run on the 5' RACE reads, TCRdb lists one record per CDR3 protein. The data hold roughly 2 million distinct CDR3 sequences, with around half observed a single time. Isolation recovered at least 7 million PBMCs from every sample. Germline V gene lookup returns CDR1 DFQATT and CDR2 SNEGSKA (reference sequence). The CDR3 extends over 14 amino acids. Trimming cost V 6 bases and J 8 bases; bases outside gene matches: 14.

V gene TRBV20-1 combines with J gene TRBJ1-2; 8 bases match TRBD1. This TCR was sampled from a middle-aged woman in good health. Sequences were obtained from blood. The CDR3 is CSATKTGGSGGYTF. In nucleotides, the CDR3 is TGCAGTGCCACAAAAACAGGGGGATCTGGCGGCTACACCTTC.